Listed below are T cell receptor beta chains from one sample, sequenced in a study of T cells in localized non-small cell lung cancer. TCRdb keeps only in-frame clones here, not all; method: immunoSEQ multiplex PCR. The table has about 70,000 clones, about 81% seen once. Source: peripheral blood, taken before any cancer treatment. The receptors were sampled from a female donor of 60 years or more with stage I lung adenocarcinoma. Each CDR3 is given with its conserved first and last residue. A D gene is named only where the DNA matches it firmly. Not all rows give a size; the values are once, few, many and, for expanded clones, a class.

j_gene | v_gene | d_gene | abundance | CDR3aa | CDR3nt
TRBJ1-3 | TRBV28 | NA | NA | CASSLPGYGNTIYF | TGTGCCAGCAGTTTACCGGGGTACGGAAACACCATATATTTT
TRBJ2-2 | TRBV7-9 | NA | NA | CASSLDPGQGDSTGELFF | TGTGCCAGCAGCTTAGATCCGGGGCAGGGAGATAGCACCGGGGAGCTGTTTTTT
TRBJ1-2 | TRBV9 | TRBD1 | NA | CASSASGGRTYYGYTF | TGTGCCAGCAGCGCCTCAGGGGGCAGGACCTACTATGGCTACACCTTC
TRBJ2-4 | TRBV2 | TRBD1 | NA | CASSEAWDRGLGAKNIQYF | TGTGCCAGCAGTGAAGCGTGGGACAGGGGGCTTGGGGCCAAAAACATTCAGTACTTC
TRBJ1-4 | TRBV19 | TRBD1 | NA | CASSIGTGGHEKLFF | TGTGCCAGTAGTATAGGGACAGGAGGGCATGAAAAACTGTTTTTT
TRBJ2-7 | TRBV27 | NA | NA | CASSSRKGGAGTPYEQYF | TGTGCCAGCAGTTCCAGAAAGGGAGGTGCGGGGACTCCTTACGAGCAGTACTTC
TRBJ1-2 | TRBV6-6 | NA | once | CASNGGSDYGYTF | TGTGCCAGCAATGGTGGGTCGGACTATGGCTACACCTTC
TRBJ2-7 | TRBV18 | TRBD1 | NA | CASSPPGTTGSSEQYF | TGTGCCAGCTCACCACCGGGGACGACAGGGTCTTCCGAGCAGTACTTC
TRBJ2-7 | TRBV6-6 | TRBD1 | NA | CASSYVGGPSGEQYF | TGTGCCAGCAGTTACGTAGGGGGCCCCTCGGGTGAGCAGTACTTC
TRBJ1-3 | TRBV18 | TRBD1 | NA | CASSLGTGISGNTIYF | TGTGCCAGCTCACTGGGGACAGGGATCTCTGGAAACACCATATATTTT
TRBJ2-2 | TRBV5-4 | NA | NA | CASSSGPRRDTGELFF | TGTGCCAGCAGCTCCGGGCCGAGGAGAGACACCGGGGAGCTGTTTTTT
TRBJ1-4 | TRBV19 | NA | NA | CASRRGGFSTNEKLFF | TGTGCCAGTAGGAGGGGGGGATTTTCAACTAATGAAAAACTGTTTTTT
TRBJ1-1 | TRBV6-5 | NA | once | CASRPGVNTEAFF | TGTGCCAGCAGACCCGGAGTGAACACTGAAGCTTTCTTT
TRBJ2-5 | TRBV19 | TRBD2 | NA | CASSSGLFQETQYF | TGTGCCAGTTCTAGCGGACTCTTCCAAGAGACCCAGTACTTC
TRBJ2-7 | TRBV4-1 | TRBD1 | NA | CASSVGGQGHDEQYF | TGCGCCAGCAGCGTCGGGGGACAGGGACACGACGAGCAGTACTTC
TRBJ2-3 | TRBV9 | TRBD2 | NA | CASSVAAGGPDTQYF | TGTGCCAGCAGCGTAGCAGCGGGAGGGCCGGATACGCAGTATTTT
TRBJ2-7 | TRBV7-6 | NA | NA | CASSPGTYEQYF | TGTGCCAGCAGCCCCGGAACCTACGAGCAGTACTTC
TRBJ2-3 | TRBV7-2 | TRBD2 | NA | CASSLGAGAGPDTQYF | TGTGCCAGCAGCTTAGGAGCGGGAGCTGGCCCAGATACGCAGTATTTT
TRBJ2-1 | TRBV7-9 | NA | NA | CASSLVSTSRVDQFF | TGTGCCAGCAGCTTAGTTTCAACTAGCCGGGTTGATCAGTTCTTC
TRBJ2-7 | TRBV7-2 | NA | NA | CASSHRQTHEQYF | TGTGCCAGCAGCCATAGACAGACCCACGAGCAGTACTTC
TRBJ1-5 | TRBV5-8 | TRBD1 | NA | CASSRTGNSNQPQHF | TGTGCCAGCAGCCGGACAGGGAATAGCAATCAGCCCCAGCATTTT
TRBJ1-1 | TRBV5-1 | NA | NA | CASSLLGDTEAFF | TGCGCCAGCAGCTTGTTAGGGGACACTGAAGCTTTCTTT
TRBJ2-7 | TRBV19 | TRBD1 | NA | CASSDRGYEQYF | TGTGCCAGTAGCGACAGGGGGTACGAGCAGTACTTC
TRBJ1-4 | TRBV6-1 | NA | NA | CASNGRPMNEKLFF | TGTGCCAGCAACGGGAGACCGATGAATGAAAAACTGTTTTTT
TRBJ2-2 | TRBV28 | NA | NA | CASTSFTRTGELFF | TGTGCCAGCACCTCTTTCACTCGCACCGGGGAGCTGTTTTTT
TRBJ2-1 | TRBV5-1 | NA | NA | CASSAVGSAYNEQFF | TGCGCCAGCAGCGCAGTCGGGAGTGCCTACAATGAGCAGTTCTTC
TRBJ2-1 | TRBV9 | TRBD2 | NA | CASSAGVRTSGRYNEQFF | TGTGCCAGCAGCGCCGGGGTCCGGACTAGCGGAAGATACAATGAGCAGTTCTTC
TRBJ2-3 | TRBV4-2 | TRBD2 | NA | CASRRLAGGSDTQYF | TGTGCCAGCAGGAGACTAGCGGGAGGTTCGGATACGCAGTATTTT
TRBJ2-2 | TRBV2 | NA | NA | CASSMNTGELFF | TGTGCCAGCAGCATGAACACCGGGGAGCTGTTTTTT
TRBJ2-4 | TRBV5-1 | NA | NA | CASSLSLGPSIQYF | TGCGCCAGCAGCTTGTCCCTTGGCCCCAGCATTCAGTACTTC
TRBJ2-5 | TRBV5-4 | NA | NA | CASSFERQETQYF | TGTGCCAGCAGCTTTGAGCGGCAAGAGACCCAGTACTTC
TRBJ1-2 | TRBV5-1 | NA | NA | CASSGFGDYGYTF | TGCGCCAGCAGCGGTTTTGGGGACTATGGCTACACCTTC
TRBJ1-5 | TRBV21-1 | NA | few | CASSRRGADNQPQHF | TGTGCCAGCAGCCGCAGGGGGGCCGACAATCAGCCCCAGCATTTT
TRBJ2-5 | TRBV29-1 | NA | NA | CSVGTAETQYF | TGCAGCGTTGGGACAGCAGAGACCCAGTACTTC
TRBJ2-7 | TRBV28 | NA | NA | CASSPVSYEQYF | TGTGCCAGCAGCCCAGTATCCTACGAGCAGTACTTC
TRBJ2-3 | TRBV9 | NA | NA | CASSSGVRDATDTQYF | TGTGCCAGCAGCTCTGGGGTCCGGGACGCCACAGATACGCAGTATTTT
TRBJ2-1 | TRBV18 | NA | NA | CASSEGFFLLNEQFF | TGTGCCAGCTCAGAGGGATTTTTCTTACTTAATGAGCAGTTCTTC
TRBJ2-1 | TRBV6-4 | NA | NA | CASSSDIGTYNEQFF | TGTGCCAGCAGTAGTGATATTGGGACCTACAATGAGCAGTTCTTC
TRBJ1-2 | TRBV5-6 | TRBD1 | once | CASSLDRDRYHYGYTF | TGTGCCAGCAGCTTGGACCGGGACAGGTACCACTATGGCTACACCTTC
TRBJ1-5 | TRBV7-2 | NA | few | CASSLDWGRGQPQHF | TGTGCCAGCAGCTTAGATTGGGGGCGAGGTCAGCCCCAGCATTTT
TRBJ2-7 | TRBV5-8 | TRBD1 | NA | CASSPWGQAFYEQYF | TGTGCCAGCAGCCCGTGGGGACAGGCGTTCTACGAGCAGTACTTC
TRBJ2-1 | TRBV4-1 | NA | NA | CASSQSRRGEQFF | TGCGCCAGCAGCCAAAGTAGACGGGGGGAGCAGTTCTTC
TRBJ2-7 | TRBV18 | NA | once | CASSLDYEQYF | TGTGCCAGCTCACTCGACTACGAGCAGTACTTC
TRBJ1-2 | TRBV7-2 | NA | NA | CASSFLGNYGYTF | TGTGCCAGCAGCTTTTTAGGGAACTATGGCTACACCTTC
TRBJ2-5 | TRBV2 | NA | NA | CASRYQETQYF | TGTGCCAGCCGATATCAAGAGACCCAGTACTTC
TRBJ2-1 | TRBV28 | NA | NA | CASSRASSYNEQFF | TGTGCCAGCAGCCGCGCGAGCTCCTACAATGAGCAGTTCTTC
TRBJ2-5 | TRBV7-9 | NA | NA | CASSLERGWQETQYF | TGTGCCAGCAGCTTAGAAAGGGGGTGGCAAGAGACCCAGTACTTC
TRBJ2-5 | TRBV13 | NA | NA | CASSRRGGPEETQYF | TGTGCCAGCAGCCGCAGGGGGGGGCCGGAAGAGACCCAGTACTTC
TRBJ2-7 | TRBV19 | NA | NA | CASMRKFIPPEDYEQYF | TGTGCCAGTATGAGGAAGTTCATCCCACCCGAGGACTACGAGCAGTACTTC
TRBJ2-3 | TRBV13 | TRBD1 | NA | CASSYGTGKGSDTQYF | TGTGCCAGCAGTTATGGGACAGGGAAGGGATCAGATACGCAGTATTTT
TRBJ1-2 | TRBV4-1 | NA | NA | CASSQDRTDYGYTF | TGCGCCAGCAGCCAAGATCGGACAGACTATGGCTACACCTTC
TRBJ2-7 | TRBV18 | TRBD2 | NA | CASSPRGAYEQYF | TGTGCCAGCTCACCTCGGGGGGCCTACGAGCAGTACTTC
TRBJ2-5 | TRBV5-1 | TRBD1 | NA | CASSPDRASRETQYF | TGCGCCAGCAGCCCGGACAGGGCCTCAAGGGAGACCCAGTACTTC
TRBJ2-7 | TRBV6-5 | TRBD2 | NA | CASSYSSGRSNYEQYF | TGTGCCAGCAGTTACTCAAGCGGGAGGTCAAACTACGAGCAGTACTTC
TRBJ2-7 | TRBV11-3 | NA | NA | CASSHGRVSEQYF | TGTGCCAGCAGCCATGGACGTGTAAGCGAGCAGTACTTC
TRBJ2-5 | TRBV25-1 | TRBD1 | NA | CASSDARGFQETQYF | TGTGCCAGCAGTGACGCCAGGGGGTTCCAAGAGACCCAGTACTTC
TRBJ1-6 | TRBV5-4 | NA | once | CASSLGGASLNSPLHF | TGTGCCAGCAGCTTGGGGGGGGCTTCGCTTAATTCACCCCTCCACTTT
TRBJ2-1 | TRBV2 | TRBD2 | NA | CASKASGARYNEQFF | TGTGCCAGCAAGGCTAGCGGGGCTCGGTACAATGAGCAGTTCTTC
TRBJ1-5 | TRBV19 | TRBD1 | NA | CATDRGTARQPQHF | TGTGCCACCGACAGAGGGACAGCTCGACAGCCCCAGCATTTT
TRBJ1-5 | TRBV19 | TRBD1 | NA | CASSIDPGGGQPQHF | TGTGCCAGTAGTATAGATCCAGGGGGAGGTCAGCCCCAGCATTTT